Given below is one T cell receptor (beta chain) in context. TCRdb used MiXCR to reprocess the RACE reads, holding one entry per CDR3 protein. The sample comprises tens of thousands of distinct CDR3 sequences, over 9.5% of which are singletons, and roughly 1.7% rests with the top ten. The entry originates in a study of human T cells and chemical hapten exposure. The germline V and J ends were trimmed by 0 bases and 6 bases, with 7 bases remaining between them. The germline V gene encodes CDR1 LGHDT and CDR2 YNNKEL (reference sequence). The CDR3 is 13 amino acids. Time point meaning: patch test 2, 6 weeks after DPC sensitization. Treatment of the sample: therapeutic diphenylcyclopropenone sensitization with weekly scalp DPC.

The chain recombines TRBV3-1 with TRBJ2-3; D is ambiguous. The origin of this receptor is a woman aged 45-60 years with alopecia areata. Some clones in this sample may be carry-over from other donors' samples. The sample was whole blood, taken in connection with sensitization to the hapten diphenylcyclopropenone (DPC). The DNA of the CDR3 is TGTGCCAGCAGCCAAGAAGGACGGGATACGCAGTATTTT. It encodes CASSQEGRDTQYF.